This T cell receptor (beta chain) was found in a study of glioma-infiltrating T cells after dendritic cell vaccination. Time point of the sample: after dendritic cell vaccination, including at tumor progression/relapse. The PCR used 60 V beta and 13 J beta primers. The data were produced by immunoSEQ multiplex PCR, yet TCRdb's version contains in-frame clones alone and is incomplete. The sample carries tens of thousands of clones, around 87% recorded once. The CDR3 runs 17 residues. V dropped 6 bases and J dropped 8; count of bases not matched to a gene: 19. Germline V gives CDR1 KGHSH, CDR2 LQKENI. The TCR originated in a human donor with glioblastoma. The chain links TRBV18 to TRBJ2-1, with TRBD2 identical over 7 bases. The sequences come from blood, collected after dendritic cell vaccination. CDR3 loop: CASSLLQGAGNDDEQFF. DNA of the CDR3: TGTGCCAGCTCCCTCCTCCAGGGAGCGGGAAACGACGATGAGCAGTTCTTC.